The next 24 T cell receptor beta chains were all read from a single sample in a study of tumor-infiltrating lymphocytes in primary liver carcinoma. For blood RNA, unsorted whole blood served as the source, and germline DNA was extracted too. Total RNA (around 500 ng) served as template for TCR beta cDNA synthesis primed by a constant-region primer. What produced the TCR beta libraries was three nested multiplex PCR rounds using slightly modified ARM-PCR. For roughly 10 cycles apiece, the opening two PCR rounds ran with TRBV1-TRBV30 forward primers and a C-beta reverse primer. A single record per CDR3 protein comes from TCRdb applying MiXCR to the multiplex PCR reads. The sample has 180,000 or so distinct CDR3 sequences; 50% to 75% are singletons. Input material: peripheral blood. The receptors were gathered from a man between 40 and 49 years old with primary liver carcinoma and hepatitis B virus infection.

Only a few counts were recorded for this clonotype. The gene calls are TRBV6-5 and TRBJ1-3; D gene ambiguous. V was pared by 7 bases and J by 0 bases, with 16 bases between. This CDR3 has 16 amino acids. CDR1 and CDR2 (germline): MNHEY, SVGAGI. The CDR3 is CASKGNRDSSGNTIYF. The CDR3 DNA reads TGTGCCAGCAAAGGAAATCGCGACTCCTCTGGAAACACCATATATTTT.

This clonotype was seen only a few times. J is TRBJ2-7 and V is TRBV28; D unresolved. The CDR3 totals 12 residues. The germline CDR1 and CDR2 sequences are MDHEN and SYDVKM. V lost 6 bases to trimming and J lost 6 bases, with 12 bases between them. In DNA form, the CDR3 reads TGTGCCAGCAGGCCCCGAGTGAGCGAGCAGTACTTC. Amino acids: CASRPRVSEQYF.

This clonotype came up a few times. The chain employs TRBV28 and TRBJ2-7, with a tentative D call TRBD1 (5 bases). Germline loops: CDR1 MDHEN, CDR2 SYDVKM. V lost 5 bases to trimming and J lost 6 bases, with 11 bases between them. The CDR3 has 12 residues. CDR3 coding DNA: TGTGCCAGCAGTCTCCCAGGGCGCGAGCAGTACTTC. This gives the protein CASSLPGREQYF.

The rearrangement links TRBV7-9 to TRBJ2-1, with 9 bases identical to TRBD1. The germline V gene has CDR1 SEHNR and CDR2 FQNEAQ (reference sequence). V lost 3 bases to trimming and J lost 5 bases; unmatched junction nucleotides: 8. The CDR3 consists of 16 residues. The CDR3 loop is CASSFPRTGADNEQFF. CDR3 nucleotide sequence: TGTGCCAGCAGCTTCCCACGGACAGGGGCCGACAATGAGCAGTTCTTC.

This chain's CDR3 is CSVAPGADTQYF. CDR3 coding DNA: TGCAGCGTTGCCCCGGGGGCAGATACGCAGTATTTT. The rearrangement links TRBV29-1 to TRBJ2-3; weak D call: TRBD2 (6 bases). CDR1 is SQVTM, CDR2 ANQGSEA, per germline. V lost 4 bases, J lost 4 bases, and 9 bases lay in between. The CDR3 loop spans 12 amino acids.

The chain joins TRBV21-1 to TRBJ1-3; TRBD1 is the table's D call and was not checked against the DNA. TRBV21-1 is a listed pseudogene. The CDR3 has 19 amino acids. CDR3 DNA: TGTGCCAGCAGCCCCCGGGACAGGGGCCCCCCTCGCTCTGGAAACACCATATATTTT. This translates into CASSPRDRGPPRSGNTIYF.

The DNA for the CDR3 is TGTGCCACCAGCAGGGAAGGGGTAGACACCGGGGAGCTGTTTTTT. Amino acid sequence: CATSREGVDTGELFF. The chain joins TRBV15 to TRBJ2-2; tentative D call: TRBD1 (5 bases). The CDR3 totals 15 residues. Per germline, CDR1 LNHNV and CDR2 YYDKDF (reference sequence). V was shortened by 3 bases and J by 3 bases, with 11 bases between the two germline ends.

The chain carries TRBV6-5 and TRBJ2-7, with 10 bases aligning to TRBD1. CDR1 and CDR2 (germline): MNHEY, SVGAGI. V gave up 4 bases and J gave up 7 bases; unmatched junction bases: 7. The CDR3 loop spans 14 amino acids. CDR3 region: CASSLAGTGDEQYF. CDR3 DNA: TGTGCCAGCAGTTTAGCCGGGACAGGGGATGAGCAGTACTTC.

On this clonotype itself: The CDR3 does not close with the conserved phenylalanine or tryptophan, likely indicating a read error. Because the CDR3's place on the DNA is in doubt, the DNA is left out and the CDR3 is given as listed by TCRdb. This rearrangement joins TRBV4-1 to TRBJ1-5. The CDR3 is 13 amino acids long, termini counted. The germline gives CDR1 MGHRA, CDR2 YSYEKL. The CDR3: CASSQEGAAPQNL.

As concerns this clonotype: With a much larger clone just one base away, this may be a read error. The V gene is TRBV11-2, the J gene TRBJ2-4; D may be TRBD2 (5 bases). The length of the CDR3 is 16 residues. CDR1 SGHAT and CDR2 FQNNGV come from the germline V gene. In nucleotides, the CDR3 is TGTGCCAGCAGCTTAGAGGGGTGGGGAGCCAAAAACATTAAGTACTTC. Translation: CASSLEGWGAKNIKYF.

At least ten counts were recorded for this clonotype. In DNA, the CDR3 is TGTGCCAGCATGTCGGACTCCTACGAGCAGTACTTC. Translation gives CASMSDSYEQYF. The V and J genes are TRBV6-2 or TRBV6-3 and TRBJ2-7; no definite D call. CDR1 MNHEY and CDR2 SVGEGT come from the germline V gene. CDR3 length: 12 residues. Trimming cost V 7 bases and J 0 bases, with 7 bases left between them.

This clonotype has only a few counts. The V and J genes are TRBV5-1 and TRBJ2-7; possibly TRBD1 for D (5 bases). V was pared by 6 bases and J by 7 bases, with 17 bases between. CDR3 length: 13 amino acids. Germline CDR1 is SGHRS and CDR2 is YFSETQ. CDR3 protein: CASTLSTGLEQYF. CDR3 sequence (DNA): TGCGCCAGCACGCTCAGTACAGGTTTAGAGCAGTACTTC. The variable domain in full, completed from reference TRBV5-1 and TRBJ2-7, reads KAGVTQTPRYLIKTRGQQVTLSCSPISGHRSVSWYQQTPGQGLQFLFEYFSETQRNKGNFPGRFSGRQFSNSRSEMNVSTLELGDSALYLCASTLSTGLEQYFGPGTRLTVT.

This clonotype is a singleton in its sample. V is TRBV6-5 and J is TRBJ1-5, with D uncertain. This CDR3 is 15 amino acids long. Germline V CDR1 and CDR2: MNHEY, SVGAGI. The V and J ends lost 0 bases and 7 bases respectively, with 13 bases between them. For the CDR3, the DNA is TGTGCCAGCAGTTACTCGCCAGTGGGTGGCCAGCCCCAGCATTTT. It encodes CASSYSPVGGQPQHF.

CDR3 DNA: TGCAGCGTTGAGACGTACCAAGAGACCCAGTACTTC. As protein: CSVETYQETQYF. This sequence joins TRBV29-1 and TRBJ2-5; D gene uncertain. The ends were cut back, 3 bases at V and 0 bases at J, with 5 bases in the middle. CDR3 length: 12 amino acids. Germline V gene lookup returns CDR1 SQVTM and CDR2 ANQGSEA.

The rearrangement joins TRBV4-2 to TRBJ2-3, with TRBD2 matching 9 bases. This CDR3 region has 17 residues. Germline V CDR1 and CDR2: LGHNA, YNFKEQ. Trimming removed 0 bases from V and 2 bases from J; junction bases left unmatched: 6. In DNA, the CDR3 is TGTGCCAGCAGCCAAGATAGGGCGGGAGGGCCCACAGATACGCAGTATTTT. Translating gives CASSQDRAGGPTDTQYF.

As for this clonotype: Because the CDR3 is missing its conserved closing phenylalanine or tryptophan, this is likely a read error. The chain recombines TRBV29-1 with TRBJ2-2; D is possibly TRBD2 (5 bases). This CDR3 region has 15 residues. Germline CDR1 is SQVTM and CDR2 is ANQGSEA. This CDR3 is CSDEDAVGAPGELFY. The CDR3 DNA sequence: TGCAGCGATGAAGACGCCGTGGGAGCCCCCGGGGAGCTGTTTTAT.

This clonotype was counted between two and nine times. The CDR3 reads CASSYSAEQTQYF. The CDR3 nucleotides read TGTGCCAGCAGTTACTCGGCCGAGCAGACCCAGTACTTC. This chain links TRBV6-6 with TRBJ2-5; D is unclear. V shed 0 bases and J shed 6 bases, with 8 bases lying between them. Germline V gene lookup returns CDR1 MNHNY and CDR2 SVGAGI (reference sequence). The CDR3 extends over 13 amino acids.

To note about this clonotype: A much larger clone lies one base from this, so it may be a read error. The CDR3 protein is CASSPSKGRPSF. CDR3 sequence (DNA): TGTGCCAGCAGCCCCTCGAAGGGCCGACCAAGCTTT. V usage is TRBV11-2 and J usage is TRBJ1-1; D remains unclear. In germline, CDR1 is SGHAT, CDR2 FQNNGV. The length of the CDR3 is 12 residues. Based on the CDR3 plus reference TRBV11-2 and TRBJ1-1, the full variable domain is EAGVAQSPRYKIIEKRQSVAFWCNPISGHATLYWYQQILGQGPKLLIQFQNNGVVDDSQLPKDRFSAERLKGVDSTLKIQPAKLEDSAVYLCASSPSKGRPSFGQGTRLTVV.

This clonotype was recorded a few times. The chain couples TRBV6-6 to TRBJ1-6; D is ambiguous. CDR1 is MNHNY, CDR2 SVGAGI, per germline (reference sequence). This CDR3 is 16 amino acids long. The V gene lost 2 bases and the J gene lost 7 bases, with 15 bases spanning the gap. CDR3 region: CASSYGSWGGNSPLHF. Written as DNA, the CDR3 is TGTGCCAGCAGTTACGGCTCCTGGGGAGGCAATTCACCCCTCCACTTT.

The gene calls are TRBV9 and TRBJ1-4; TRBD1 is a possible D gene (6 bases). Germline CDR1 and CDR2: SGDLS and YYNGEE. The CDR3 has 15 residues. The ends were cut back, 0 bases at V and 1 base at J, with 7 bases in the middle. The CDR3 is CASSVEGGTNEKLFF. The CDR3 DNA sequence: TGTGCCAGCAGCGTAGAAGGGGGAACTAATGAAAAACTGTTTTTT.

Points on this clonotype: At one boundary the junction diverges from the germline segment, which might be a read error. The J gene is TRBJ2-7, the V gene TRBV12-3 or TRBV12-4, with TRBD2 as a possible D gene (5 bases). This CDR3 region has 11 residues. The CDR3 DNA sequence: TGTGCCAGCCGAGGGCCCTACGATCAGTACTTC. Translating gives CASRGPYDQYF.

This clonotype was observed a single time. V gene TRBV6-1 combines with J gene TRBJ2-7, with 7 bases identical to TRBD1. Germline CDR1 and CDR2: MNHNS and SASEGT. Germline trimming cut 5 bases from V and 1 base from J; bases unmatched to any gene: 5. The CDR3 totals 14 residues. The DNA of the CDR3 is TGTGCCAGCAGTCCTTGGACAGGTTCCTACGAGCAGTACTTC. This gives the protein CASSPWTGSYEQYF.

This clonotype occurred many times. The chain joins TRBV11-2 to TRBJ2-7; 9 positions match TRBD1. Germline V lookup: CDR1 SGHAT, CDR2 FQNNGV. V gave up 5 bases and J gave up 5 bases; unmatched junction bases: 7. The CDR3 consists of 14 residues. Here the CDR3 reads CASSPRQGGDEQYF. DNA of the CDR3: TGTGCCAGCAGCCCGAGACAGGGGGGCGACGAGCAGTACTTC.

Of note for this clonotype: A much larger clone sits a single nucleotide away, making a read error possible. As the CDR3 is not closed by the conserved phenylalanine or tryptophan, this likely results from a read error. The chain has TRBV11-2 and TRBJ2-7; D gene unclear. Germline values: CDR1 SGHAT, CDR2 FQNNGV. V was shortened by 3 bases and J by 2 bases, with 8 bases between the two germline ends. The CDR3 has 13 amino acids. The CDR3 bases are TGTGCCAGCAGCTTGTTGCCCGCCTACGAGCAGTACCTC. It is translated as CASSLLPAYEQYL.